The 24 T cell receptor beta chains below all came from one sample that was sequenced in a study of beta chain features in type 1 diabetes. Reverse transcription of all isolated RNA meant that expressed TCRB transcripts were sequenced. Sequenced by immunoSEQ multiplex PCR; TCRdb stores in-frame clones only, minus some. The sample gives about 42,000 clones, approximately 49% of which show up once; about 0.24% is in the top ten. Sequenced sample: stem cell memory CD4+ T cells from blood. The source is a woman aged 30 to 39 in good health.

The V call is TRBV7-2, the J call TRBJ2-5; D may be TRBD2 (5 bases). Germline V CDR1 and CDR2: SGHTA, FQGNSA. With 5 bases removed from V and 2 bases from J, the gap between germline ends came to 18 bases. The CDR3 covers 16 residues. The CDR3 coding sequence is TGTGCCAGCAGCCCGATCTCGGGGTACTCTCAAGAGACCCAGTACTTC. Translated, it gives CASSPISGYSQETQYF.

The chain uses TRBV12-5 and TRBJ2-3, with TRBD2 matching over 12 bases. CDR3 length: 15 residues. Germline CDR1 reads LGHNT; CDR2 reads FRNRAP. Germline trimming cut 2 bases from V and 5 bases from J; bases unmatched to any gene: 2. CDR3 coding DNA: TGTGCTAGTGGTTTGAGGGGACTAGCGGGAGATACGCAGTATTTT. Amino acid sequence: CASGLRGLAGDTQYF.

The CDR3 DNA reads as TGTGCCAGCAGCTTGGGTTGGAGATACGAGCAGTACTTC. Residues: CASSLGWRYEQYF. The chain is built from TRBV7-2 and TRBJ2-7; D remains ambiguous. V lost 3 bases, J lost 4 bases, and 10 bases lay in between. The CDR3 is made up of 13 amino acids. The V gene's germline CDR1 is SGHTA and CDR2 FQGNSA.

The CDR3 reads CASSEQAGGPNEQFF. The CDR3 DNA sequence: TGTGCCAGCAGTGAGCAAGCGGGAGGGCCCAATGAGCAGTTCTTC. The rearrangement uses TRBV6-1 and TRBJ2-1; 10 bases are shared with TRBD2. Germline V gene sequence: CDR1 MNHNS, CDR2 SASEGT. The V and J ends lost 3 bases and 6 bases, in that order; junction bases with no gene match: 5. CDR3 size: 15 residues.

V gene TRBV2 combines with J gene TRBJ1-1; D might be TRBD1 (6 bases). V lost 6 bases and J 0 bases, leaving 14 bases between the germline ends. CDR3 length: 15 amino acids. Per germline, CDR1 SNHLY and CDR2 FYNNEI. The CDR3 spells CASRPVTGLNTEAFF. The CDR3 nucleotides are TGTGCCAGCAGACCCGTGACAGGCCTGAACACTGAAGCTTTCTTT.

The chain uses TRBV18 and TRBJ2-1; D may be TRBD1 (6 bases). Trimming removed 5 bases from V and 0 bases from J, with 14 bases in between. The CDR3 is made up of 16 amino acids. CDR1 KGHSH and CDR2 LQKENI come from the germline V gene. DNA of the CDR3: TGTGCCAGCTCAACCCCGGGACACAGCTCCTACAATGAGCAGTTCTTC. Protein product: CASSTPGHSSYNEQFF.

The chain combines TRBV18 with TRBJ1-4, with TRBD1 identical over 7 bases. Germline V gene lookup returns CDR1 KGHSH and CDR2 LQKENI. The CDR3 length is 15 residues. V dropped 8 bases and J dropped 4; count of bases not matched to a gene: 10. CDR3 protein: CASQGERTLNEKLFF. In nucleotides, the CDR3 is TGTGCCAGCCAGGGGGAAAGGACTCTTAATGAAAAACTGTTTTTT.

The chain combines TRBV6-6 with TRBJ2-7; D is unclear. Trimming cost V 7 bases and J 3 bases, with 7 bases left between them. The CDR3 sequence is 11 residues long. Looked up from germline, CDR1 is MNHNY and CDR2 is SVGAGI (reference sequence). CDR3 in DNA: TGTGCCAGCACCGAGTACTACGAGCAGTACTTC. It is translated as CASTEYYEQYF.

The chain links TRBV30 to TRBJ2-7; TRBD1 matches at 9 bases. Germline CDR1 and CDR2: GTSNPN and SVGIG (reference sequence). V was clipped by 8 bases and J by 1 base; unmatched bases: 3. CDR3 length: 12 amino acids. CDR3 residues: CAADRGSYEQYF. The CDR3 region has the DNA TGTGCCGCGGACAGGGGATCCTACGAGCAGTACTTC.

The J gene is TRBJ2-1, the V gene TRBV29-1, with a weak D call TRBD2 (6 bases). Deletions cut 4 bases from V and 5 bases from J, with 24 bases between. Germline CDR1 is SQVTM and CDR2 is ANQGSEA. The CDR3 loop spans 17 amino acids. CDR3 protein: CSVASVLAPKGDNEQFF. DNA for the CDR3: TGCAGCGTTGCTTCGGTTCTAGCGCCAAAAGGTGACAATGAGCAGTTCTTC.

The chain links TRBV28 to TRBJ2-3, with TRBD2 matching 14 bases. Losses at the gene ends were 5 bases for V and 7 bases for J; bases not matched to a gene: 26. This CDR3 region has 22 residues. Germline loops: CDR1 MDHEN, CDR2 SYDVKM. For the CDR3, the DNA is TGTGCCAGCAGTCATTTCGGCCCGGGACTAGCGGGAGTAAGTGTGGGACCAAATACGCAGTATTTT. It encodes CASSHFGPGLAGVSVGPNTQYF.

As DNA, the CDR3 is TGTGCCAGCAGCTTAGCCCCGAGGGAGACCCAGTACTTC. As protein: CASSLAPRETQYF. V usage is TRBV7-2 and J usage is TRBJ2-5, with D unresolved. The CDR3 runs to 13 residues. V dropped 0 bases and J dropped 5 bases, with 7 bases sitting between them. The germline CDR1 and CDR2 sequences are SGHTA and FQGNSA.

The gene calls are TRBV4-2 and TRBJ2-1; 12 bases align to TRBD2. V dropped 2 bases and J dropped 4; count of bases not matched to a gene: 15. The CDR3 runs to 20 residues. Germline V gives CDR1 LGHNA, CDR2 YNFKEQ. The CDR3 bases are TGTGCCAGCAGCCAACTGATCGGGACTAGCGGGTCTCTCGTGTACAATGAGCAGTTCTTC. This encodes CASSQLIGTSGSLVYNEQFF.

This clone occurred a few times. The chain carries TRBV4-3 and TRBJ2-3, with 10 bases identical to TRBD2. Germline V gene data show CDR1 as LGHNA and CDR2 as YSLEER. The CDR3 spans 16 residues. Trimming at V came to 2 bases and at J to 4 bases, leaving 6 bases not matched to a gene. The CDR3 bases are TGCGCCAGCAGCCAACAAGCGGGAGGGGAGGCAGATACGCAGTATTTT. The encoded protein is CASSQQAGGEADTQYF.

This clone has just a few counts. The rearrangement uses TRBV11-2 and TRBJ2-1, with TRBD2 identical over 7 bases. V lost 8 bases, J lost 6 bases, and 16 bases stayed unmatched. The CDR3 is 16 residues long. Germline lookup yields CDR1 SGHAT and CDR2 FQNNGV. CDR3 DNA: TGTGCCAGCGCTCCCCGAGCGGGATCGACCACCAATGAGCAGTTCTTC. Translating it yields CASAPRAGSTTNEQFF. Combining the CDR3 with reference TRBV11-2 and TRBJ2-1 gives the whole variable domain EAGVAQSPRYKIIEKRQSVAFWCNPISGHATLYWYQQILGQGPKLLIQFQNNGVVDDSQLPKDRFSAERLKGVDSTLKIQPAKLEDSAVYLCASAPRAGSTTNEQFFGPGTRLTVL.

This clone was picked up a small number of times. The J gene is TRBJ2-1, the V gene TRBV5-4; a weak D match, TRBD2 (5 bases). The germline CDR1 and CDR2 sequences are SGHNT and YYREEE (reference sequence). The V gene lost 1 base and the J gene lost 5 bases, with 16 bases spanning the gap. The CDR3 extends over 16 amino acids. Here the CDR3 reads CASSLSAWSGNNEQFF. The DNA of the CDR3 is TGTGCCAGCAGCTTGTCGGCTTGGAGCGGAAACAATGAGCAGTTCTTC.

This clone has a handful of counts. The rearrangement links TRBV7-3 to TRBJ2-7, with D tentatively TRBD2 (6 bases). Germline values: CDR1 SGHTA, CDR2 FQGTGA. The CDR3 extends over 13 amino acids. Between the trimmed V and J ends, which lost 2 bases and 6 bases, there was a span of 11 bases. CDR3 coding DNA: TGTGCCAGCAGCTTATCTAGCGTTGGCGAGCAGTACTTC. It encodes CASSLSSVGEQYF.

The CDR3 spells CASSLLAGKSEAFF. The CDR3, as DNA: TGTGCCAGCAGTTTACTCGCGGGGAAGTCTGAAGCTTTCTTT. This chain uses TRBV28 with TRBJ1-1; no clear D. The CDR3 sequence is 14 residues long. The V and J ends lost 2 bases and 6 bases respectively, with 13 bases between them. Per germline, CDR1 MDHEN and CDR2 SYDVKM.

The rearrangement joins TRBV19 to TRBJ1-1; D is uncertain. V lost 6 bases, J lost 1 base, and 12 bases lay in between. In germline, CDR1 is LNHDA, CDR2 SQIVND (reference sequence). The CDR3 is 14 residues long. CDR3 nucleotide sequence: TGTGCCAGTAGACCGGGGTGGGGGAACACTGAAGCTTTCTTT. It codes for CASRPGWGNTEAFF.

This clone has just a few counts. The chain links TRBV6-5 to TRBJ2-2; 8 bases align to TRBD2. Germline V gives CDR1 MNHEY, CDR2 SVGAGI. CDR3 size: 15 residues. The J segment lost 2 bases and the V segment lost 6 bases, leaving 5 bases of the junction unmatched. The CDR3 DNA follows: TGTGCCAGCAGCCGCGGGGGGCAAAACACCGGGGAGCTGTTTTTT. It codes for CASSRGGQNTGELFF.

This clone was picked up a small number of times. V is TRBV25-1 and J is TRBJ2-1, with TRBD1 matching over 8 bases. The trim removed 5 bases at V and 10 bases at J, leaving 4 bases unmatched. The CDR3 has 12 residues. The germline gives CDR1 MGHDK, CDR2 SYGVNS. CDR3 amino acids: CASSLRTGEQFF. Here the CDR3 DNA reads TGTGCCAGCAGTCTTCGGACAGGGGAGCAGTTCTTC.

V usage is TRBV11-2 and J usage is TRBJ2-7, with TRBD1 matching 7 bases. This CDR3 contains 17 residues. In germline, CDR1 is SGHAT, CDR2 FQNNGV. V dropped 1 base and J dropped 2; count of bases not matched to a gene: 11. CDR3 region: CASSLAGGSGRTYEQYF. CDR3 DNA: TGTGCCAGCAGCTTAGCAGGGGGATCTGGGCGGACCTACGAGCAGTACTTC.

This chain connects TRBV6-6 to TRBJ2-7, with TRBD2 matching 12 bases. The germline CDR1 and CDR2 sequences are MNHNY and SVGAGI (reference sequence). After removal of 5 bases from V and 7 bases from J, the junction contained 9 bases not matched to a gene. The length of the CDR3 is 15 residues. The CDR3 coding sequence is TGTGCCAGCAGTCCAACGACTAGCGGGGGAAATGAGCAGTACTTC. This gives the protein CASSPTTSGGNEQYF.

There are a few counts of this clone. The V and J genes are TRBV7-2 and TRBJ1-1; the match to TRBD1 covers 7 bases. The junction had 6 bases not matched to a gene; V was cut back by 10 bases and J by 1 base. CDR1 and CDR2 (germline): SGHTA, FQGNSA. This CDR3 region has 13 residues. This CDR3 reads CATSGQWNTEAFF. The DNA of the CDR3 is TGTGCCACCTCGGGACAGTGGAACACTGAAGCTTTCTTT.